The entry below gives a single TCR beta chain sequence along with its context. In its sample, this clonotype was seen a few times. What this receptor recognizes is not known. Per-base qualities were not stored, and no clone one base away is much larger. The receptor library was made with 5' RACE. Sequenced using an Illumina HiSeq 2500. The second PCR ran for about 7 to 11 cycles and used a J-beta primer mix along with a sample-barcoded 5' primer. Each TCR beta cDNA molecule received a unique molecular identifier from a template-switch 5' adaptor carrying 12 random nucleotides. Each sample yielded at least 2.5 million CDR3-containing paired-end reads. First-strand cDNA was synthesized from all RNA with the Mint cDNA synthesis kit, primed by a TRBC-specific oligonucleotide. Following uracil-DNA glycosylase treatment, all cDNA underwent a first 18-cycle PCR with the universal primers M1SS and BC2_uni_R. Processing in the source paper ran as follows. For normalization, 1 million high-quality reads were randomly selected from each sample, with every read carrying a distinct molecular identifier. Instead of being binned into consensus sequences, reads with shared molecular identifiers were discarded. CDR3 identification, clonotype clustering and error correction used MiTCR with a Q25 quality threshold and the strictest error-elimination algorithm. Lower-bound total TCR beta diversity was estimated with a nonparametric unseen species model using Euler transformation. TCRdb ran its own pipeline on the public reads, namely fastp trimming at Q25 and MiXCR clone calling, and kept in-frame beta chains. All rows with the same CDR3 protein become a single entry with the most common DNA and genes. The V and J calls reflect TCRdb's pipeline rather than the authors' work. Recorded for this sample are 650,000 to 1,000,000 distinct CDR3 sequences; about 36% of them occurred a single time. Under 15% of the sample comes from the top ten.

The approximately 40 donors, aged about 6 to 95 years, were systemically healthy Caucasian individuals from Russia. Each donor gave around 9 milliliters of peripheral blood, collected into EDTA-treated Vacutainer tubes. Ficoll-Paque density-gradient centrifugation was used to isolate PBMCs, with at least 6.5 million per sample. Total RNA was extracted from PBMCs with Trizol reagent, with at least 5.5 micrograms obtained per sample. For every donor, flow cytometry on a PBMC aliquot measured the percentage of naive CD45RAhigh/CD27high T cells. The CDR3 covers 15 residues, taking in both the cysteine and the phenylalanine. The only DNA kept is the CDR3, 45 bases in frame from the first base. For this chain, trimming is 3 bases at the V end and 11 bases at the J end, and the number of junction bases without a gene match is 15. Reading the germline V gene gives CDR1 SGHRS and CDR2 YFSETQ. This entry belongs to a study of blood T cells in healthy people across ages (dated by TCRdb to between 2014 and 2016). Regarding the research as a whole: In model experiments, template switching captured roughly one uniquely barcoded TCR beta cDNA molecule for every two T cells. The study measured age-related changes in TCR beta repertoire diversity using deep sequencing normalized with unique cDNA molecular identifiers. Four age groups were formed from the donors: young (average approximately 15 years), middle-aged (approximately 40), aged (roughly 58) and long-lived (more than 75). To avoid experimental bias, donors of different ages were distributed randomly across sequencing lanes. The study analyzed two additional independent replicas of 1 million unique cDNA reads from the same blood draw for two donors, one aged 18 to 29 and one aged 80 or older.

The research as a whole found: Compared with the aged group, the long-lived group had more naive CD4+ T cells, fewer expanded clones and increased TCR diversity, a pattern suggesting age selection. The percentage of naive T cells measured by flow cytometry correlated strongly with observed TCR beta diversity. The CMV infection status of donors was not known, potentially confounding age-related changes in expanded clonotypes. Total diversity estimates from one million sequenced T cells were considered lower bounds and underestimates. Observed TCR beta diversity per million T cells fell roughly linearly with age, and a significant reduction was already apparent by age roughly 40. Since profiling was done on bulk unsorted PBMCs, naive and antigen-experienced compartments could not be conclusively compared.

The receptor's source is a man younger than 30 in good health. The receptor chain draws on TRBV5-1 and TRBJ1-2; 8 middle bases align to TRBD1. The source material was blood. Here the CDR3 is given as CASSSLGQEDRQYTF. The nucleotide sequence is given as TGCGCCAGCAGCTCCTTGGGACAGGAAGATCGGCAATACACCTTC. Here the CDR3 is joined to the reference TRBV5-1 and TRBJ1-2 genes, and the full variable domain is: KAGVTQTPRYLIKTRGQQVTLSCSPISGHRSVSWYQQTPGQGLQFLFEYFSETQRNKGNFPGRFSGRQFSNSRSEMNVSTLELGDSALYLCASSSLGQEDRQYTFGSGTRLTVV.